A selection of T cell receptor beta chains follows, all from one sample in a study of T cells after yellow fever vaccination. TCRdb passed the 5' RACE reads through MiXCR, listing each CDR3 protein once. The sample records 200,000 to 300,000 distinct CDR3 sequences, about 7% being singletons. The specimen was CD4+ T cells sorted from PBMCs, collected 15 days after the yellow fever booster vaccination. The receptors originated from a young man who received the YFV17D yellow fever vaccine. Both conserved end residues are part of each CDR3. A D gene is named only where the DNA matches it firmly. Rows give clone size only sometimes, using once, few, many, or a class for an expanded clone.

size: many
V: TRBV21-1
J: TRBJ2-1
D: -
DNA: TGTGCCAGCAGCAAGGACAGAAGCTCCTACAATGAGCAGTTCTTC
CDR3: CASSKDRSSYNEQFF

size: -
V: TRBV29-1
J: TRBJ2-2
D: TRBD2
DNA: TGCAGCGCGGGAGGGAACATCGGGGAGCTGTTTTTT
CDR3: CSAGGNIGELFF

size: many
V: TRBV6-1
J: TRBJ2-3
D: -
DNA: TGTGCCACCAGTGCCCGACTAGACCGTCCCACAGATACGCAGTATTTT
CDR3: CATSARLDRPTDTQYF

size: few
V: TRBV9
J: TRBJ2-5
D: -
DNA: TGTGCCAGCAGCGTCTATTACAGGAGTTGGGAGACCCAGTACTTC
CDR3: CASSVYYRSWETQYF

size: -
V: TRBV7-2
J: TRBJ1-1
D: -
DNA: TGTGCCAGCAGCTTACGGGCCCTCGGGGCTTTCTTT
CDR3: CASSLRALGAFF

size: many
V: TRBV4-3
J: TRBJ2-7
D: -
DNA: TGCGCCAGCAGCATTGTAGGGGGAAAGCTCCACGAGCAGTACTTC
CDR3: CASSIVGGKLHEQYF

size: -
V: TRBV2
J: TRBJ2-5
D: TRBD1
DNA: TGTGCCAGCATTGTGACAGGGTACCAAGAGACCCAGTACTTC
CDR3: CASIVTGYQETQYF

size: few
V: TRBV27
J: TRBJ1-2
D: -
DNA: TGTGCCAGCAGTTTACGAGCATCTAACTATGGCTACACCTTC
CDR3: CASSLRASNYGYTF

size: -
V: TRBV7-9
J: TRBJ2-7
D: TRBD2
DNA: TGTGCCAGCAGCATCCAGGGGACTAGCTTCACCTACGAGCAGTACTTC
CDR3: CASSIQGTSFTYEQYF

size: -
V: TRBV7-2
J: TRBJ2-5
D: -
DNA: TGTGCCAGCAGCTTAGACGGGGGAGAGACCCAGTACTTC
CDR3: CASSLDGGETQYF

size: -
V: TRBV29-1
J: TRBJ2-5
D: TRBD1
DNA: TGCAGCGTGAAGGGCCCGGGACAGTCACAAGAGACCCAGTACTTC
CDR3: CSVKGPGQSQETQYF

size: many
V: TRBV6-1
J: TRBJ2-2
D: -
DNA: TGTGCCAGCCCTATGGGCAGAGACATGAACACCGGGGAGCTGTTTTTT
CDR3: CASPMGRDMNTGELFF

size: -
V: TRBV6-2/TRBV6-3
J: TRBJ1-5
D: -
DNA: TGTGCCAGCGGAGGTTATAGCAATCAGCCCCAGCATTTT
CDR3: CASGGYSNQPQHF

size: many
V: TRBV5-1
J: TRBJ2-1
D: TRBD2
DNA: TGCGCCAGCAGACTCTATCTAGCGGGAGTGGGCAATGAGCAGTTCTTC
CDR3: CASRLYLAGVGNEQFF

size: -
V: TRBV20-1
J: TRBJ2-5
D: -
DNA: TGCAGTGCTAGGAAGCTTCAAGAGACCCAGTACTTC
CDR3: CSARKLQETQYF

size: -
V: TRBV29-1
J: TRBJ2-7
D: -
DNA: TGCAGCGGGACTTGGGCTGGGGGTGAGCAGTACTTC
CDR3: CSGTWAGGEQYF

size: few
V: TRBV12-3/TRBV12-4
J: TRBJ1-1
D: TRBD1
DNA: TGTGCCAGCAGTTTCGGACAGGGGGTCACTGAAGCTTTCTTT
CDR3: CASSFGQGVTEAFF

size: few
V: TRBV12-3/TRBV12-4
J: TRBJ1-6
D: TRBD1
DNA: TGTGCCAGCAAATCCGGGACAGATAATTCACCCCTCCACTTT
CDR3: CASKSGTDNSPLHF

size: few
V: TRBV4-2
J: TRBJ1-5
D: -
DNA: TGTGCCAGCAGCCAAGAAGGGTGGCAGGGTGTACAGCCCCAGCATTTT
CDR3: CASSQEGWQGVQPQHF

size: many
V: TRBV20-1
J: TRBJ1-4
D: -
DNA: TGCAGTGCTAGAGTTGGAGGGGCAACTAATGAAAAACTGTTTTTT
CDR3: CSARVGGATNEKLFF

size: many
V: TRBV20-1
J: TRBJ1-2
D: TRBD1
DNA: TGCAGTCCGACGCCGGGACAGGGTAGGCCCTATGGCTACACCTTC
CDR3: CSPTPGQGRPYGYTF

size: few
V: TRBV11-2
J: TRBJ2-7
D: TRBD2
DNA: TGTGCCAGCAGCCCAAGGCGGACTAGCGGGATTTACGAGCAGTACTTC
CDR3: CASSPRRTSGIYEQYF

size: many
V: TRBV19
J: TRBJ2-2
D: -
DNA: TGTGCCAGTAGATTAACAGTGAGTTTAACCGGGGAGCTGTTTTTT
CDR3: CASRLTVSLTGELFF

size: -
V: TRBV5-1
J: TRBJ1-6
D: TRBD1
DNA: TGCGCCAGCAGCTCGCGGACAGGGGAGCTTGGTTCACCCCTCCACTTT
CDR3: CASSSRTGELGSPLHF

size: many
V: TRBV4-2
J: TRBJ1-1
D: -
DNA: TGTGCCAGCAGCCAAGAGGCAGCCAGGAACACTGAAGCTTTCTTT
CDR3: CASSQEAARNTEAFF

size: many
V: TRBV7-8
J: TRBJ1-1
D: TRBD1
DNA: TGTGCCAGCAGCTTAAATCTGGGACAGGTAGGAGTAGCTTTCTTT
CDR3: CASSLNLGQVGVAFF

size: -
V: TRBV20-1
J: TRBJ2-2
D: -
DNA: TGCAGTGCTAGCCGCGGGGCGAACACCGGGGAGCTGTTTTTT
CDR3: CSASRGANTGELFF

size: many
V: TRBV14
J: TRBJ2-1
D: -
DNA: TGTGCCAGCAGCCAATTCAGGGGGGGTAATGAGCAGTTCTTC
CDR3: CASSQFRGGNEQFF

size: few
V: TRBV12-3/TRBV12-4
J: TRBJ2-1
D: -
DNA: TGTGCCAGCCGGGCCACGGGGACCAGATCTAATGAGCAGTTCTTC
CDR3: CASRATGTRSNEQFF

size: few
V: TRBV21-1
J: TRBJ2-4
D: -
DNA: TGTGCCAGCACTGGGGCGCGGGGAAACATTCAGTACTTC
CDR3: CASTGARGNIQYF

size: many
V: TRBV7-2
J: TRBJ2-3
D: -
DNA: TGTGCCAGCAGCTTAGGGTGGGCCACAGATACGCAGTATTTT
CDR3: CASSLGWATDTQYF

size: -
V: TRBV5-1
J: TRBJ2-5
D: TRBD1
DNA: TGCGCCAGCAGCTTGTTGGTGGGGACAGCACAAGAGACCCAGTACTTC
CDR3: CASSLLVGTAQETQYF

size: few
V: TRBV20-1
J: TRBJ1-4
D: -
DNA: TGCAGTGCTGGGGGCCCTCCGGGATCGAATGAAAAACTGTTTTTT
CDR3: CSAGGPPGSNEKLFF

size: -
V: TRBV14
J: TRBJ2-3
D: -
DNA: TGTGCCAGCAGCCAGTCCCGGAGCGGGAGCACAGATACGCAGTATTTT
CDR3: CASSQSRSGSTDTQYF

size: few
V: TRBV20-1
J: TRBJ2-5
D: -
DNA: TGCAGTGCTAGCAACAGGGACCAAGAGACCCAGTACTTC
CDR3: CSASNRDQETQYF

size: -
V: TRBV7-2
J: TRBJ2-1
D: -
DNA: TGTGCCAGCAGCTTAGCGCCCGGACCGGGCGCTGAGCAGTTCTTC
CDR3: CASSLAPGPGAEQFF

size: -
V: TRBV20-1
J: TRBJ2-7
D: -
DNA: TGCAGTGCTAGCCCTGGATCCTACGAGCAGTACTTC
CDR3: CSASPGSYEQYF

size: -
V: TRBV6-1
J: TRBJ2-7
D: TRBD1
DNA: TGTGCCAGCAAAACCGGGACAGGAAGCTACGAGCAGTACTTC
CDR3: CASKTGTGSYEQYF

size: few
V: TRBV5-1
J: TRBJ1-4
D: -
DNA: TGCGCCAGCAGCTTGAATGACGGACTTAATGAAAAACTGTTTTTT
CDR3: CASSLNDGLNEKLFF

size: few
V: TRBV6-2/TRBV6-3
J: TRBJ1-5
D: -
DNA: TGTGCCAGCAGCACCCCGGGAGGTCAGGCGTTTAATCAGCCCCAGCATTTT
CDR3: CASSTPGGQAFNQPQHF

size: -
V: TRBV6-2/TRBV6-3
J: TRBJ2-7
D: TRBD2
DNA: TGTGCCAGCAGTTACCCCTACACCAAAAACGCGGCCAGCGGGAGCGGGAGCTCCTACGAGCAGTACTTC
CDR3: CASSYPYTKNAASGSGSSYEQYF

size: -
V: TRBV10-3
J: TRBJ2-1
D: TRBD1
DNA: TGTGCCATCAGTGGGACAGGCAGCAATGAGCAGTTCTTC
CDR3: CAISGTGSNEQFF

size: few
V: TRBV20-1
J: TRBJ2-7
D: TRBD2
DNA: TGCAGTGCGCGGGAGGGAAGGCTAGCGGGGACCTACGAGCAGTACTTC
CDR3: CSAREGRLAGTYEQYF

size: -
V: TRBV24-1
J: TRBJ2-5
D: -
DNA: TGTGCCACCAGTGAAAATCTAGGGACCCAGTACTTC
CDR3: CATSENLGTQYF

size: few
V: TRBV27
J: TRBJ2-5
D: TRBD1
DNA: TGTGCCAGCAGTTCACGGACAGGTCGTGAGACCCAGTACTTC
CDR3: CASSSRTGRETQYF

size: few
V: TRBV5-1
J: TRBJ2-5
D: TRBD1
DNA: TGCGCCAGCAACAAAATTAGGACAGGGGGACAAGAGACCCAGTACTTC
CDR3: CASNKIRTGGQETQYF

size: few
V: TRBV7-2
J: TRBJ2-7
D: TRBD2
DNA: TGTGCCAGCACCCGTCAATCTCTAGCGGGAGATTTCTACGAGCAGTACTTC
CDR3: CASTRQSLAGDFYEQYF

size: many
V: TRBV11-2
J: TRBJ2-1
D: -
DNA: TGTGCCAGCAGCCCCACCGGGGCGGGGAACTACAATGAGCAGTTCTTC
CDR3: CASSPTGAGNYNEQFF

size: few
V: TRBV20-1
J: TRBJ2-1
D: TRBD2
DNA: TGCAGTGCTATCCGAGGGGAGGGCCCATTGCAGTTCTTC
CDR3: CSAIRGEGPLQFF

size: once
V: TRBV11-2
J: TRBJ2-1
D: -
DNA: TGTGCCAGCGGCTTAGAAGGGGGGTCAAGTGAGCAGTTCTTC
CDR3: CASGLEGGSSEQFF

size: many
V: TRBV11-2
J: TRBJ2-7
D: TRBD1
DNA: TGTGCCAGCAGCTTAGCCGGGACAGAGCCCTACGAGCAGTACTTC
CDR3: CASSLAGTEPYEQYF

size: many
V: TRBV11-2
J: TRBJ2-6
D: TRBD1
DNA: TGTGCCAGCAGCTATCGGACAGGTCTTATCTCTGGGGCCAACGTCCTGACTTTC
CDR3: CASSYRTGLISGANVLTF

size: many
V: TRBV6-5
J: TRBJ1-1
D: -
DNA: TGTGCCAGCAGTTACTCGGCGCAGAACACTGAAGCTTTCTTT
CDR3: CASSYSAQNTEAFF

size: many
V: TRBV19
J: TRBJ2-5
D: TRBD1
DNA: TGTGCCAGTAGGCACGGACAGGGAGGTCTATTAGAGACCCAGTACTTC
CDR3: CASRHGQGGLLETQYF

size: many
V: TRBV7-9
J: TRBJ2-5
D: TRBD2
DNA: TGTGCCAGCAGCCGTATCTCGACTAGCGGGACTGGAAAGACCCAGTACTTC
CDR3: CASSRISTSGTGKTQYF